The 10 T cell receptor beta chains below were found in one sample sequenced in a study of T cells in localized non-small cell lung cancer. Sequencing was performed with immunoSEQ multiplex PCR; in TCRdb, only in-frame clones are kept and a portion is missing. The sample has some 64,000 clones; around 90% are singletons. The specimen comprised peripheral blood, sampled before any cancer treatment. The origin of the receptors is a woman aged 35 to 70 with stage I lung adenocarcinoma.

This chain uses TRBV12-2 with TRBJ1-5; the table's D call of TRBD1 was not tested on the DNA. TRBV12-2 is a pseudogene segment. CDR3 length: 19 residues. The DNA for the CDR3 is TGTGCAAGTCGCTTAGTTTCAGGGGGCTCGTCGGAAAGCAATCAGCCCCAGCATTTT. Its protein is CASRLVSGGSSESNQPQHF.

This chain joins TRBV9 and TRBJ1-2; no clear D gene. This CDR3 is 15 amino acids long. In germline, CDR1 is SGDLS, CDR2 YYNGEE. Trimming pared 0 bases from V and 4 bases from J, leaving 13 bases between. This CDR3 reads CASSVAAGGLYGYTF. The CDR3 DNA reads TGTGCCAGCAGCGTAGCCGCAGGAGGACTCTATGGCTACACCTTC.

The V and J genes are TRBV28 and TRBJ2-3, with D unclear. Trimming took off 5 bases at V and 2 bases at J, with 11 bases between the two ends. Per the germline V gene, CDR1 is MDHEN and CDR2 is SYDVKM. The CDR3 is made up of 14 amino acids. In nucleotides, the CDR3 is TGTGCCAGCAGTCTCGGACGGTACACAGATACGCAGTATTTT. Translating gives CASSLGRYTDTQYF.

The chain combines TRBV7-8 with TRBJ1-5; no reliable D call. CDR3 length: 15 amino acids. Per the germline V gene, CDR1 is SGHVS and CDR2 is FQNEAQ. V was shortened by 1 base and J by 3 bases, with 10 bases between the two germline ends. CDR3 loop: CASSLGRRINQPQHF. The CDR3 DNA reads TGTGCCAGCAGCTTAGGGCGACGAATCAATCAGCCCCAGCATTTT. Complete variable domain (other parts from reference TRBV7-8 and TRBJ1-5): GAGVSQSPRYKVAKRGQDVALRCDPISGHVSLFWYQQALGQGPEFLTYFQNEAQLDKSGLPSDRFFAERPEGSVSTLKIQRTQQEDSAVYLCASSLGRRINQPQHFGDGTRLSIL.

The chain has TRBV7-2 and TRBJ2-4, with D possibly being TRBD1 (6 bases). V was cut by 5 bases and J by 0 bases, with 17 bases left in between. The CDR3 totals 17 residues. The germline gives CDR1 SGHTA, CDR2 FQGNSA. The CDR3: CASSRGPETGAKNIQYF. In DNA, the CDR3 is TGTGCCAGCAGCCGGGGACCGGAGACAGGAGCCAAAAACATTCAGTACTTC. The full variable domain, rest sourced from reference TRBV7-2 and TRBJ2-4, is GAGVSQSPSNKVTEKGKDVELRCDPISGHTALYWYRQSLGQGLEFLIYFQGNSAPDKSGLPSDRFSAERTGGSVSTLTIQRTQQEDSAVYLCASSRGPETGAKNIQYFGAGTRLSVL.

This chain joins TRBV19 and TRBJ1-1; D possibly corresponds to TRBD1 (6 bases). The germline V gene encodes CDR1 LNHDA and CDR2 SQIVND (reference sequence). The CDR3 consists of 13 residues. The V and J ends lost 9 bases and 1 base respectively, with 12 bases between them. The CDR3 is CASETTGNTEAFF. The DNA for the CDR3 is TGTGCCAGCGAGACGACAGGGAACACTGAAGCTTTCTTT.

The gene calls are TRBV29-1 and TRBJ1-1; D gene ambiguous. Trimming left V 5 bases short and J 5 bases short, with 12 bases between. The CDR3 runs to 12 residues. The germline V gene has CDR1 SQVTM and CDR2 ANQGSEA. CDR3 region: CSVFFVSTEAFF. The CDR3 bases are TGCAGCGTTTTTTTTGTAAGTACTGAAGCTTTCTTT.

Only one count was recorded for this clone. The chain links TRBV14 to TRBJ2-3; 7 bases map to TRBD2. The J segment lost 6 bases and the V segment lost 2 bases, leaving 5 bases of the junction unmatched. Looked up from germline, CDR1 is SGHDN and CDR2 is FVKESK. This CDR3 spans 14 amino acids. The CDR3 sequence: CASSQKRERDTQYF. DNA for the CDR3: TGTGCCAGCAGCCAAAAGCGGGAAAGGGATACGCAGTATTTT.

V and J are TRBV7-9 and TRBJ1-1, with 7 bases identical to TRBD1. V shed 3 bases and J 6 bases; nucleotides not matched to a gene: 4. CDR1 and CDR2 from the germline V gene are SEHNR and FQNEAQ (reference sequence). The CDR3 length is 13 residues. DNA for the CDR3: TGTGCCAGCAGCTTTACCCAGGGGGCTGAAGCTTTCTTT. The encoded protein is CASSFTQGAEAFF.

The DNA for the CDR3 is TGTGCCAGCAGAGACGGACTTCAAGAGACCCAGTACTTC. This gives the protein CASRDGLQETQYF. This chain uses TRBV28 with TRBJ2-5; D is possibly TRBD2 (5 bases). The CDR3 loop spans 13 amino acids. Trimming cost V 6 bases and J 2 bases, with 10 bases left between them. Germline values: CDR1 MDHEN, CDR2 SYDVKM.